The clone carrying this TCR beta chain came up many times. The antigen is not known. The sample originates from a study of type 1 regulatory T cells. Study background: T-allo10 is an in vitro-generated, Tr1-enriched CD4 T cell product specific for alloantigen.

TCRdb analysed the reads with MiXCR anew, one entry per CDR3 protein. Here the sample spans 35,000 to 50,000 distinct CDR3 sequences, less than 15% being singletons. Trimming stripped 8 bases from V and 3 bases from J, with 14 bases between. Germline values: CDR1 MDHEN, CDR2 SYDVKM. This CDR3 is built from 13 residues. Sequences were obtained from cultured non-Tr1 T cells, either the whole culture or a sorted T cell fraction (not recorded which). The chain recombines TRBV28 with TRBJ2-7; maybe TRBD1 (6 bases). This sequence originates from a human donor in good health. The CDR3 region has the DNA TGTGCCAGCGGAAGGGGGATCGGCTACGAGCAGTACTTC. This gives the protein CASGRGIGYEQYF.